Below, 6 T cell receptor beta chains from the same sample are listed, as sequenced in a study of cytomegalovirus exposure and HLA in healthy donors. Primers for the PCR totalled 60 Vbeta and 13 Jbeta. This table comes from immunoSEQ multiplex PCR, and its TCRdb copy is limited to in-frame clones, with some not included. The profile shows about 180,000 clones, 75% to 85% of them singletons. The specimen was PBMCs. Receptors originate from a woman in her fifties or sixties in good health and CMV-seropositive.

The genes are TRBV6-4 and TRBJ1-1, with D uncertain. Trimming took off 4 bases at V and 0 bases at J, with 6 bases between the two ends. The CDR3 length is 13 residues. Per the germline V gene, CDR1 is MRHNA and CDR2 is SNTAGT. For the CDR3, the DNA is TGTGCCAGCAGTGCCACAATGAACACTGAAGCTTTCTTT. Protein: CASSATMNTEAFF.

J is TRBJ2-5 and V is TRBV27; D not certain. Trimming stripped 6 bases from V and 4 bases from J, with 15 bases between. Germline V lookup: CDR1 MNHEY, CDR2 SMNVEV (reference sequence). This CDR3 is built from 14 residues. The CDR3 spells CASSRPSPGETQYF. The CDR3 DNA follows: TGTGCCAGCAGCCGCCCCTCCCCCGGAGAGACCCAGTACTTC.

The chain uses TRBV14 and TRBJ1-5; D not resolved. V shed 1 base and J shed 9 bases, with 10 bases lying between them. In germline, CDR1 is SGHDN, CDR2 FVKESK. The CDR3 has 13 residues. The CDR3 coding sequence is TGTGCCAGCAGCCAAGCCGGGAAGGGGCCCCAGCATTTT. It yields the protein CASSQAGKGPQHF.

The chain links TRBV27 to TRBJ2-7; D may be TRBD1 (6 bases). Trimming took 0 bases from V and 4 from J, leaving 10 bases between them. The CDR3 contains 14 residues. Germline CDR1 reads MNHEY; CDR2 reads SMNVEV (reference sequence). Here the CDR3 DNA reads TGTGCCAGCAGTTTATCAGGCAGGGGTTACGAGCAGTACTTC. It yields the protein CASSLSGRGYEQYF.

V gene TRBV18 combines with J gene TRBJ2-2; tentatively, D is TRBD2 (6 bases). The CDR3 is 16 amino acids. V lost 0 bases and J 4 bases, leaving 12 bases between the germline ends. CDR1 is KGHSH, CDR2 LQKENI, per germline. CDR3 residues: CASSPPEGVGTGELFF. The CDR3 DNA follows: TGTGCCAGCTCACCACCGGAGGGAGTGGGCACCGGGGAGCTGTTTTTT.

The chain couples TRBV7-9 to TRBJ1-1, with TRBD1 matching 9 bases. The CDR3 extends over 15 amino acids. V shed 5 bases, J shed 5 bases, and the junction held 9 bases outside the gene matches. Germline values: CDR1 SEHNR, CDR2 FQNEAQ (reference sequence). In nucleotides, the CDR3 is TGTGCCAGCAGCACTACAGGGGGCGGATTTACTGAAGCTTTCTTT. This translates into CASSTTGGGFTEAFF.